The clone carrying this T cell receptor (beta chain) has a handful of counts. As yet, its antigen is unknown. This sample is part of a study of identical twins. Study results and caveats: Abundant beta clonotypes from cord blood had fewer insertions, unlike memory repertoires, which showed none.

TCRdb reprocessed the 5' RACE reads via MiXCR and lists one record per CDR3 protein. The sample holds 1.5 million to 2 million distinct CDR3 sequences; under 35% are singletons and the top ten take about 0.27%. The TCR sequence derives from a newborn girl in good health. Sample: cord blood.

Here the CDR3 DNA reads TGTGCCAGCAGTTTTTCTTTTTTAGCGGAGAATGAGCAGTACTTC. Its translation is CASSFSFLAENEQYF. The V and J genes are TRBV25-1 and TRBJ2-7; D perhaps matches TRBD2 (6 bases). Germline V gene data show CDR1 as MGHDK and CDR2 as SYGVNS. CDR3 length: 15 amino acids. V lost 5 bases to trimming and J lost 7 bases, with 21 bases between them.